The entry that follows covers one T cell receptor (beta chain) sequence. Its matching antigen is unknown. These data belong to a study of T cell responses to AZD1222 COVID-19 vaccine. The study, taken as a whole, reports: Variant regions that are unmutated are reportedly the target of nearly half of spike-specific TCRs.

Sequencing used immunoSEQ multiplex PCR; TCRdb keeps in-frame clones, though not all of them. Of 120,000 or so clones in the sample, around 89% are singletons; the top ten hold over 8.5%. The receptor was isolated from an adult in good health. The sample consisted of peripheral blood, taken on day 0 of MenACWY control vaccination.

The CDR3, as DNA: TGTGCCAGCAGTTTATTACTAGCGAGAGAGACCCAGTACTTC. It translates to CASSLLLARETQYF. The V gene is TRBV27, the J gene TRBJ2-5, with 7 bases lining up with TRBD2. Losses at the gene ends were 1 base for V and 4 bases for J; bases not matched to a gene: 3. This CDR3 is 14 amino acids long. The germline V gene encodes CDR1 MNHEY and CDR2 SMNVEV (reference sequence).